The 26 T cell receptor beta chains in this list originate from one sample, sequenced in a study of cytomegalovirus exposure and HLA in healthy donors. PCR used 60 Vbeta primers and 13 Jbeta primers. TCRdb's table, derived via immunoSEQ multiplex PCR, lists solely in-frame clones and lacks some. Among just under 95,000 clones listed, just under 85% were seen once. The source material was PBMCs. These receptors were obtained from a woman aged 18-29 years in good health and CMV-seropositive.

This chain links TRBV7-9 with TRBJ2-5, with TRBD1 matching over 8 bases. J gave up 5 bases and V 5 bases, and 10 bases lay outside the gene matches. This CDR3 comprises 15 residues. The germline V gene encodes CDR1 SEHNR and CDR2 FQNEAQ (reference sequence). CDR3 sequence: CASSTGDRLVETQYF. DNA for the CDR3: TGTGCCAGCAGCACCGGGGACAGGCTGGTCGAGACCCAGTACTTC.

This sequence joins TRBV2 and TRBJ2-7; 9 nucleotides match TRBD2. The CDR3 has 13 amino acids. Germline CDR1 SNHLY, CDR2 FYNNEI. The CDR3 sequence: CASAAGGAYEQYF. The CDR3 bases are TGTGCTAGTGCGGCGGGAGGGGCTTACGAGCAGTACTTC.

J is TRBJ2-1 and V is TRBV11-2; maybe TRBD2 (5 bases). The V end lost 5 bases, the J end lost 6 bases, and 14 bases lay between the germline ends. This CDR3 spans 14 amino acids. CDR1 and CDR2 (germline): SGHAT, FQNNGV. CDR3 in DNA: TGTGCCAGCAGCCGAACTAGTCGGGTCAATGAGCAGTTCTTC. Amino acid sequence: CASSRTSRVNEQFF.

This chain links TRBV9 with TRBJ2-7; D might be TRBD1 (6 bases). Germline lookup yields CDR1 SGDLS and CDR2 YYNGEE. Trimming took off 0 bases at V and 3 bases at J, with 13 bases between the two ends. The CDR3 totals 15 residues. CDR3 DNA: TGTGCCAGCAGCGTAGACAGGGTACCGGGCTACGAGCAGTACTTC. This sequence encodes CASSVDRVPGYEQYF. The whole variable domain, remainder taken from reference TRBV9 and TRBJ2-7, is DSGVTQTPKHLITATGQRVTLRCSPRSGDLSVYWYQQSLDQGLQFLIQYYNGEERAKGNILERFSAQQFPDLHSELNLSSLELGDSALYFCASSVDRVPGYEQYFGPGTRLTVT.

The chain uses TRBV19 and TRBJ2-5; 7 positions agree with TRBD2. The CDR3 is 14 amino acids. The J segment lost 1 base and the V segment lost 9 bases, leaving 8 bases of the junction unmatched. Germline CDR1 LNHDA, CDR2 SQIVND (reference sequence). The CDR3 loop is CASNPGGAQETQYF. The DNA of the CDR3 is TGTGCCAGCAACCCGGGGGGAGCCCAAGAGACCCAGTACTTC.

The chain recombines TRBV7-9 with TRBJ2-7; TRBD1 might be the D (5 bases). The CDR3 consists of 13 residues. V lost 3 bases, J lost 1 base, and 7 bases lay in between. Germline V CDR1 and CDR2: SEHNR, FQNEAQ (reference sequence). CDR3 sequence reads: CASSFQGSYEQYF. The CDR3 region has the DNA TGTGCCAGCAGCTTTCAGGGATCCTACGAGCAGTACTTC.

This clone was detected a few times. This chain connects TRBV2 to TRBJ2-7, with 13 bases aligning to TRBD2. Germline values: CDR1 SNHLY, CDR2 FYNNEI. Germline trimming cut 3 bases from V and 6 bases from J; bases unmatched to any gene: 2. The CDR3 has 14 residues. Here the CDR3 reads CASSEGLAGTEQYF. In nucleotides, the CDR3 is TGTGCCAGCAGTGAGGGACTAGCGGGAACCGAGCAGTACTTC.

V and J are TRBV7-6 and TRBJ1-5, with 7 bases that match TRBD1. Germline CDR1 is SGHVS and CDR2 is FNYEAQ. The junction had 9 bases not matched to a gene; V was cut back by 5 bases and J by 2 bases. CDR3 length equals 16 residues. CDR3 loop: CASSTWDSVGNQPQHF. The CDR3 DNA follows: TGTGCCAGCAGCACATGGGACAGTGTGGGCAATCAGCCCCAGCATTTT.

The chain joins TRBV30 to TRBJ2-7; possibly TRBD2 for D (5 bases). V lost 2 bases to trimming and J lost 5 bases, with 16 bases between them. Germline CDR1 and CDR2: GTSNPN and SVGIG (reference sequence). This CDR3 comprises 14 residues. CDR3 sequence (DNA): TGTGCCTGGAGTATGACTACCAACCGAGACGAGCAGTACTTC. Residues: CAWSMTTNRDEQYF.

Worth noting for this clone: The junction departs from the called germline gene at one end, perhaps through a read error. The chain carries TRBV7-7 and TRBJ2-3, with D maybe TRBD2 (7 bases). The germline V gene has CDR1 SSHAT and CDR2 FNYEAQ (reference sequence). The CDR3 spans 14 residues. CDR3 amino acids: CASSPGGGTDTQYF. In nucleotides, the CDR3 is TGTGCTAGCAGCCCGGGGGGCGGAACAGATACGCAGTATTTT. Full variable domain (rest looked up from reference TRBV7-7 and TRBJ2-3): GAGVSQSPRYKVTKRGQDVTLRCDPISSHATLYWYQQALGQGPEFLTYFNYEAQPDKSGLPSDRFSAERPEGSISTLTIQRTEQRDSAMYRCASSPGGGTDTQYFGPGTRLTVL.

The rearrangement links TRBV7-3 to TRBJ2-7; perhaps TRBD1 as D (6 bases). The CDR3 length is 16 residues. V was pared by 1 base and J by 4 bases, with 17 bases between. Germline CDR1 SGHTA, CDR2 FQGTGA. This chain's CDR3 is CASSLSRTSGVYEQYF. The CDR3, as DNA: TGTGCCAGCAGCTTAAGTCGGACCTCAGGGGTTTACGAGCAGTACTTC.

The V and J genes are TRBV12-5 and TRBJ2-1; 10 bases are a match to TRBD2. Germline-derived CDR1 and CDR2 are LGHNT and FRNRAP. With 5 bases clipped from V and 8 bases from J, the junction kept 6 bases outside the gene matches. The CDR3 covers 14 residues. The CDR3 DNA reads as TGTGCTAGTGGTGCTAGCGGGGGTACCTATGAGCAGTTCTTC. Translating it yields CASGASGGTYEQFF.

This clone was observed a handful of times. This chain joins TRBV19 and TRBJ1-1, with 7 bases aligning to TRBD1. There are 15 residues in the CDR3. Germline CDR1 and CDR2: LNHDA and SQIVND (reference sequence). The V segment lost 4 bases and the J segment 2 bases; nucleotides outside the gene matches: 7. The CDR3 sequence is CASSKGRTGNTEAFF. The CDR3 bases are TGTGCCAGTAGTAAAGGGAGGACAGGAAACACTGAAGCTTTCTTT.

This sequence joins TRBV15 and TRBJ2-2; TRBD2 aligns across 8 bases. This CDR3 contains 16 residues. The germline gives CDR1 LNHNV, CDR2 YYDKDF (reference sequence). With 1 base clipped from V and 4 bases from J, the junction kept 5 bases outside the gene matches. CDR3 in DNA: TGTGCCACCAGCAGAGTGGGACTAGGGTTCACCGGGGAGCTGTTTTTT. Its translation is CATSRVGLGFTGELFF.

The chain couples TRBV6-5 to TRBJ1-2; D remains ambiguous. V was clipped by 9 bases and J by 8 bases, with 16 bases between them. The CDR3 sequence is 12 residues long. CDR1 is MNHEY and CDR2 is SVGAGI in the germline V gene. The CDR3 sequence: CASATGPYGYTF. The DNA of the CDR3 is TGTGCCAGTGCCACGGGTCCCTACGGCTACACCTTC.

The chain links TRBV10-1 to TRBJ2-1, with 12 bases matching TRBD2. Per the germline V gene, CDR1 is WNHNN and CDR2 is SYGVQD (reference sequence). The CDR3 covers 18 residues. The V segment lost 5 bases and the J segment 6 bases; nucleotides outside the gene matches: 14. The CDR3 coding sequence is TGCGCCAGCAGTCCACAGGGTCTAGCGGGAGGGAGTCCCAATGAGCAGTTCTTC. It is translated as CASSPQGLAGGSPNEQFF.

This clone was seen a handful of times. The rearrangement uses TRBV23-1 and TRBJ1-4, with D maybe TRBD1 (6 bases). TRBV23-1 belongs to the ORF category, with a function that is uncertain. The CDR3 spans 15 residues. The germline V and J ends were trimmed by 6 bases and 4 bases, with 15 bases remaining between them. CDR3: CASSQERTVNEKLFF. CDR3 in DNA: TGCGCCAGCAGCCAGGAACGGACAGTTAATGAAAAACTGTTTTTT.

This clone was seen a few times. The germline gene is not matched at one end of the junction; a read error may be the cause. Other DNA sequences from this sample encode an identical CDR3 as well. The chain combines TRBV30 with TRBJ2-2, with 8 bases identical to TRBD1. The germline V gene has CDR1 GTSNPN and CDR2 SVGIG (reference sequence). The CDR3 contains 14 residues. The CDR3 sequence: CAWSTGQGTGELFF. The CDR3 DNA is TGCGCCTGGAGTACCGGACAGGGTACCGGGGAGCTGTTTTTT.

The chain has TRBV4-2 and TRBJ2-7; 13 bases line up with TRBD2. V lost 2 bases, J lost 3 bases, and 7 bases stayed unmatched. The CDR3 contains 17 residues. Germline V CDR1 and CDR2: LGHNA, YNFKEQ. The CDR3: CASSQTTSGGAVYEQYF. Written as DNA, the CDR3 is TGTGCCAGCAGCCAAACTACTAGCGGGGGGGCCGTCTACGAGCAGTACTTC.

Note on this clone: The junction departs from germline at one end; a sequencing error may be responsible. This chain uses TRBV29-1 with TRBJ2-3, with 10 bases matching TRBD2. Germline loops: CDR1 SQVTM, CDR2 ANQGSEA. The CDR3 sequence is 13 residues long. The CDR3 DNA follows: TGCAGCGTTAGTTATAGCGGGGGGACCTCCTATGATTTT. Translating it yields CSVSYSGGTSYDF.

The chain couples TRBV6-6 to TRBJ2-7; 8 bases line up with TRBD2. This CDR3 spans 14 amino acids. V trimming: 5 bases; J trimming: 0 bases; junction bases outside the gene matches: 3. Germline values: CDR1 MNHNY, CDR2 SVGAGI (reference sequence). The CDR3 region is CASSPSGSSYEQYF. The CDR3, as DNA: TGTGCCAGCAGTCCAAGCGGGAGCTCCTACGAGCAGTACTTC.

V is TRBV6-1 and J is TRBJ1-2; D is perhaps TRBD1 (6 bases). The CDR3 covers 17 residues. V dropped 2 bases and J dropped 4 bases, with 20 bases sitting between them. Per germline, CDR1 MNHNS and CDR2 SASEGT. The CDR3 sequence is CASSEYPAVTGSYGYTF. The CDR3 coding sequence is TGTGCCAGCAGTGAATACCCGGCCGTTACAGGGAGCTATGGCTACACCTTC.

This clone showed up just a few times. V usage is TRBV6-6 and J usage is TRBJ1-4; possible D gene TRBD1, 6 bases. The CDR3 sequence is 13 residues long. CDR1 is MNHNY, CDR2 SVGAGI, per germline (reference sequence). Deletions cut 5 bases from V and 5 bases from J, with 9 bases between. The chain's CDR3 is CASSRQVNEKLFF. CDR3 DNA: TGTGCCAGCAGTAGACAGGTCAATGAAAAACTGTTTTTT.

This sequence joins TRBV30 and TRBJ2-5, with D unresolved. The CDR3 extends over 11 amino acids. Looked up from germline, CDR1 is GTSNPN and CDR2 is SVGIG (reference sequence). V gave up 4 bases and J gave up 5 bases, with 8 bases separating them. Written as DNA, the CDR3 is TGTGCCTGGACCTCTCAGGAGACCCAGTACTTC. Translating it yields CAWTSQETQYF. Full variable domain (remainder filled in from reference TRBV30 and TRBJ2-5): SQTIHQWPATLVQPVGSPLSLECTVEGTSNPNLYWYRQAAGRGLQLLFYSVGIGQISSEVPQNLSASRPQDRQFILSSKKLLLSDSGFYLCAWTSQETQYFGPGTRLLVL.

The rearrangement uses TRBV6-4 and TRBJ2-7; D ambiguous. The V end was cut by 5 bases, the J end by 6 bases, with 8 bases between. The CDR3 extends over 11 amino acids. Germline CDR1 reads MRHNA; CDR2 reads SNTAGT. The CDR3 here is CASSSSTEQYF. The CDR3 region has the DNA TGTGCCAGCAGTTCATCTACCGAGCAGTACTTC.

The V gene is TRBV7-8, the J gene TRBJ1-1; the D gene is possibly TRBD1 (6 bases). V was clipped by 5 bases and J by 6 bases, with 16 bases between them. This CDR3 has 14 residues. CDR1 SGHVS and CDR2 FQNEAQ come from the germline V gene. CDR3 in DNA: TGTGCCAGCAGCCAAACCAACAGGGTTTCTGAAGCTTTCTTT. Translating it yields CASSQTNRVSEAFF.